This TCR beta chain comes out of a study of long-term antiretroviral therapy in people with HIV. Findings and limits, study-wide: Controls showed broader CDR3 length ranges than did the HIV repertoires. Blood collection from about 2003 to 2018 possibly occurred under older ART regimens.

As for this clone: Its antigen is undetermined.

This CDR3 is built from 14 residues. V gave up 4 bases and J gave up 5 bases; unmatched junction bases: 4. Looked up from germline, CDR1 is SGHTS and CDR2 is YDEGEE. Survey-level immunoSEQ v3.0 assays were run. This table comes from immunoSEQ multiplex PCR, and its TCRdb copy is limited to in-frame clones, with some not included. The sample consists of 20,000 or so clones, around 84% of them appearing once. Sequencing used unsorted PBMCs, obtained 1.9 years after starting antiretroviral therapy. This sequence was found in a woman aged 45 to 65 with HIV. The chain combines TRBV5-8 with TRBJ1-2; 11 bases agree with TRBD1. The CDR3 coding sequence is TGTGCCAGCAGCCCCGGGACAGGGGGGTATGGCTACACCTTC. It specifies CASSPGTGGYGYTF.